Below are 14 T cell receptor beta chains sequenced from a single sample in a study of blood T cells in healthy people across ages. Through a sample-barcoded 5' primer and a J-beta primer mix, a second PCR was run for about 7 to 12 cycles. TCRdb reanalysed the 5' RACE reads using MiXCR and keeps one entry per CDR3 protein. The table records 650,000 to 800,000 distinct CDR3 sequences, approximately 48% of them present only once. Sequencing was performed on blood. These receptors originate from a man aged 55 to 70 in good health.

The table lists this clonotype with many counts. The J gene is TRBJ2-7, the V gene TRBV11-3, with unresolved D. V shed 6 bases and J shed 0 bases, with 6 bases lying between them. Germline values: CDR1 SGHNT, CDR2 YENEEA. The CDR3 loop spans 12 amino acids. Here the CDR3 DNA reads TGTGCCAGCAGTCGAAGCTCCTACGAGCAGTACTTC. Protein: CASSRSSYEQYF.

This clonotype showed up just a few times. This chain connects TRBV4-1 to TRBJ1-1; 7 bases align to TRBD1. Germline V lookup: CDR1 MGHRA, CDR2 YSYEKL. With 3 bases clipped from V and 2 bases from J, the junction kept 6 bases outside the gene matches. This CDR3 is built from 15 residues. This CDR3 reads CASSHAGQINTEAFF. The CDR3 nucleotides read TGCGCCAGCAGCCACGCGGGACAGATAAACACTGAAGCTTTCTTT.

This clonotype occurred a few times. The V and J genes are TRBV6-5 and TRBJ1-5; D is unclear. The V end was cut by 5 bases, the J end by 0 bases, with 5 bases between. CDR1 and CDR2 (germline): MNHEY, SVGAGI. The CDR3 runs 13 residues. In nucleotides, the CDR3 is TGTGCCAGCAGTACCGATAGCAATCAGCCCCAGCATTTT. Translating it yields CASSTDSNQPQHF.

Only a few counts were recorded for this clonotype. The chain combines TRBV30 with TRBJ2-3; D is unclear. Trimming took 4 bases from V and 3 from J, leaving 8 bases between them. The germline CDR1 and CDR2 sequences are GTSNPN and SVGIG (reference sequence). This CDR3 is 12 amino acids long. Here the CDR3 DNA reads TGTGCCTGGAACCTATTAACAGATACGCAGTATTTT. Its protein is CAWNLLTDTQYF.

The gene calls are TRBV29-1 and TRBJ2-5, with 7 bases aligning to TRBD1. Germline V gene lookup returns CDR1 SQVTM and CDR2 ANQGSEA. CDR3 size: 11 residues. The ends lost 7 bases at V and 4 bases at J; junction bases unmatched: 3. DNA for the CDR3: TGCAGCGCCTGGACAGGAGAGACCCAGTACTTC. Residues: CSAWTGETQYF.

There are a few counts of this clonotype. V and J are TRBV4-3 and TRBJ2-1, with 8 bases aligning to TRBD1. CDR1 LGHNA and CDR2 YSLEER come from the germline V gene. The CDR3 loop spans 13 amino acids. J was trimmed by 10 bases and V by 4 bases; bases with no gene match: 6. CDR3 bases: TGCGCCAGCAGCCCTTACAGGGGGTTAGAGCAGTTCTTC. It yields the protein CASSPYRGLEQFF.

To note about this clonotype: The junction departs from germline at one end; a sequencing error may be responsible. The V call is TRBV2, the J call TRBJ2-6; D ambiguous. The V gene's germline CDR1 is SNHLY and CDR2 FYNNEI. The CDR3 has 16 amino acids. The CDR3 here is CAGRNPHESGANVLTF. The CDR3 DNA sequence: TGTGCCGGCAGGAACCCACACGAGTCTGGGGCCAACGTCCTGACTTTC.

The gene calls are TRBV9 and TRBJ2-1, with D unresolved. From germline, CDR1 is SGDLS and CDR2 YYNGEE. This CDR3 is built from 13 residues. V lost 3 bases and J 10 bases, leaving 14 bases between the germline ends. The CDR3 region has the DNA TGTGCCAGCAGCGGAACGTATGGTTGGGAGCAGTTCTTC. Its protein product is CASSGTYGWEQFF.

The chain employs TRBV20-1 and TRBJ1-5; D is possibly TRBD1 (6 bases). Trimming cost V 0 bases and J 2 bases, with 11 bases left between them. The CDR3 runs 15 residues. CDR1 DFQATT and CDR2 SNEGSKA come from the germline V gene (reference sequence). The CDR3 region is CSARDFAGGNQPQHF. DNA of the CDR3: TGCAGTGCTAGAGATTTTGCAGGGGGCAATCAGCCCCAGCATTTT.

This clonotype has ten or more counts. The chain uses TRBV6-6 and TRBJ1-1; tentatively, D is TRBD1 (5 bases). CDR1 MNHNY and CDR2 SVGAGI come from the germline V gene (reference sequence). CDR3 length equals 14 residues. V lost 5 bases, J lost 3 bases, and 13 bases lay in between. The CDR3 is CASSLGLGDTEAFF. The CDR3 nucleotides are TGTGCCAGCAGTCTGGGGCTTGGGGACACTGAAGCTTTCTTT.

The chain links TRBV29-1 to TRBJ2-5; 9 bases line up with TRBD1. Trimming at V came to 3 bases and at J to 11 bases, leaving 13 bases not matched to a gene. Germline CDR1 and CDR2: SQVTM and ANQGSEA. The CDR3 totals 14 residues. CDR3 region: CSVEGTGRSPHQYF. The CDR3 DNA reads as TGCAGCGTTGAGGGGACAGGGCGATCCCCCCATCAGTACTTC.

CDR3 bases: TGCAGTGCTAGAGCTTCATGGACAGGGGTGGCTTATCAGCCCCAGCATTTT. Translated: CSARASWTGVAYQPQHF. The chain is built from TRBV20-1 and TRBJ1-5, with 9 bases aligning to TRBD1. The CDR3 contains 17 residues. The germline gives CDR1 DFQATT, CDR2 SNEGSKA (reference sequence). V was pared by 1 base and J by 5 bases, with 12 bases of the junction left unmatched.

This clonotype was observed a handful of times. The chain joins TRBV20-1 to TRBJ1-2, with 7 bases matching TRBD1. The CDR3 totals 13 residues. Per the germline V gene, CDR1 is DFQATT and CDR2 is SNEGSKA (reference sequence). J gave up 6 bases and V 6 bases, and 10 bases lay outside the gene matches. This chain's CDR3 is CSALGQAHDGYTF. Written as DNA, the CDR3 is TGCAGTGCCCTCGGACAGGCGCACGATGGCTACACCTTC.

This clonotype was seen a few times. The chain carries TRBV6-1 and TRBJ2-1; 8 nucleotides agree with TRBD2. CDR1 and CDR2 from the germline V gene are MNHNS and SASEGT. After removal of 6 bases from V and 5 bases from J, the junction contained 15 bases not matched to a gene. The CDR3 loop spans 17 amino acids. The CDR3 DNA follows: TGTGCCAGCAGCCCTCCAGCGGGGGTTCCGCTTAACAATGAGCAGTTCTTC. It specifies CASSPPAGVPLNNEQFF.